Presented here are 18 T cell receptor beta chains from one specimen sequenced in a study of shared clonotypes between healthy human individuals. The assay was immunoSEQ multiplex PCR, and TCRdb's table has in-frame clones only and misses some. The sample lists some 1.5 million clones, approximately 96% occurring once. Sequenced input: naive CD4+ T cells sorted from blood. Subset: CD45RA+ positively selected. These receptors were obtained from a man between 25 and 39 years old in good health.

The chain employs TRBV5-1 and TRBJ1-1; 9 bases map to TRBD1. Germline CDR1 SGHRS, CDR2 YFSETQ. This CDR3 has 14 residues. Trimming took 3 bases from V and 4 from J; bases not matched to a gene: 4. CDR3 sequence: CASSSTGGGTEAFF. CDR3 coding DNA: TGCGCCAGCAGCTCGACAGGGGGAGGCACTGAAGCTTTCTTT. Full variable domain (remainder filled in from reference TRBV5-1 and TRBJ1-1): KAGVTQTPRYLIKTRGQQVTLSCSPISGHRSVSWYQQTPGQGLQFLFEYFSETQRNKGNFPGRFSGRQFSNSRSEMNVSTLELGDSALYLCASSSTGGGTEAFFGQGTRLTVV.

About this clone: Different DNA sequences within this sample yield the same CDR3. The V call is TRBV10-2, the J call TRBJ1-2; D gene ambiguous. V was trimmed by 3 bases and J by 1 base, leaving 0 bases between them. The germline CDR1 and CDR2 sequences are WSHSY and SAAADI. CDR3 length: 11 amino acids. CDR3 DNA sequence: TGCGCCAGCAGTGATAACTATGGCTACACCTTC. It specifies CASSDNYGYTF.

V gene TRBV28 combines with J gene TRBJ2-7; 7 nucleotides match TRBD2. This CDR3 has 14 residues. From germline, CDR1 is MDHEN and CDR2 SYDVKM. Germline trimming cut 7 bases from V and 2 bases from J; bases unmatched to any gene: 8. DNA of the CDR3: TGTGCCAGCAATCAAGTAGCGGGCCCCTACGAGCAGTACTTC. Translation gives CASNQVAGPYEQYF.

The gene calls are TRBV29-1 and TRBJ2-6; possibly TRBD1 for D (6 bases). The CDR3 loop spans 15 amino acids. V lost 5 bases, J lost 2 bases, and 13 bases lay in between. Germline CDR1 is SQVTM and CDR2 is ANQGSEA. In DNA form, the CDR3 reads TGCAGCGTTTTGGCACAGGGCCCTGGGGCCAACGTCCTGACTTTC. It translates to CSVLAQGPGANVLTF.

CDR3 nucleotides: TGCAGCGTTAGTGGGGGGCAGAGCACAGATACGCAGTATTTT. As protein: CSVSGGQSTDTQYF. The genes are TRBV29-1 and TRBJ2-3; either TRBD1 or TRBD2 may supply D (6 bases each). The germline V and J ends were trimmed by 5 bases and 0 bases, with 12 bases remaining between them. CDR1 is SQVTM, CDR2 ANQGSEA, per germline. CDR3 length: 14 residues.

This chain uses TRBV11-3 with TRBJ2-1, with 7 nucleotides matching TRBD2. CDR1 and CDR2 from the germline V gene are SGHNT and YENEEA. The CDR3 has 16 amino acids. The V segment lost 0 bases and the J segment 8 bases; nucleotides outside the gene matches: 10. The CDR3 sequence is CASSLDAGGSGDEQFF. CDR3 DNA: TGTGCCAGCAGCTTAGATGCGGGCGGGAGCGGAGATGAGCAGTTCTTC. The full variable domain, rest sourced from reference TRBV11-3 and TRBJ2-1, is EAGVVQSPRYKIIEKKQPVAFWCNPISGHNTLYWYLQNLGQGPELLIRYENEEAVDDSQLPKDRFSAERLKGVDSTLKIQPAELGDSAVYLCASSLDAGGSGDEQFFGPGTRLTVL.

The CDR3 DNA is TGTGCCAGCCAGCAATACGGTCAGCCCCAGCATTTT. Protein: CASQQYGQPQHF. The chain couples TRBV27 to TRBJ1-5; no clear D gene. With 8 bases removed from V and 6 bases from J, the gap between germline ends came to 11 bases. The CDR3 extends over 12 amino acids. Per germline, CDR1 MNHEY and CDR2 SMNVEV (reference sequence).

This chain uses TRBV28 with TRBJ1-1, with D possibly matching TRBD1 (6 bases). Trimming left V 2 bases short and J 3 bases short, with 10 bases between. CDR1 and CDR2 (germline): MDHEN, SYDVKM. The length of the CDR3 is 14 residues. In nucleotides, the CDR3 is TGTGCCAGCAGTTTAACAGGGCTGGACACTGAAGCTTTCTTT. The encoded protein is CASSLTGLDTEAFF. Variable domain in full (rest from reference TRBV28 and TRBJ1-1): DVKVTQSSRYLVKRTGEKVFLECVQDMDHENMFWYRQDPGLGLRLIYFSYDVKMKEKGDIPEGYSVSREKKERFSLILESASTNQTSMYLCASSLTGLDTEAFFGQGTRLTVV.

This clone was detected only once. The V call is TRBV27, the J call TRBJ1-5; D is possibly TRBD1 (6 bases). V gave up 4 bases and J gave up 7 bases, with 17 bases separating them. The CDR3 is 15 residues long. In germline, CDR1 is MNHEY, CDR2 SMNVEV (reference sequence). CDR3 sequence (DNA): TGTGCCAGCAGTTCCCGGGACAACGGGAGACAGCCCCAGCATTTT. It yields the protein CASSSRDNGRQPQHF.

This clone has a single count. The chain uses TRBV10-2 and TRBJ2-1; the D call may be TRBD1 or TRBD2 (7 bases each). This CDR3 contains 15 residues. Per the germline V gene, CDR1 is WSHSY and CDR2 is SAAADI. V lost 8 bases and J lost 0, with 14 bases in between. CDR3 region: CASWGRDSSYNEQFF. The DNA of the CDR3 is TGCGCCAGCTGGGGGAGGGACAGCTCCTACAATGAGCAGTTCTTC.

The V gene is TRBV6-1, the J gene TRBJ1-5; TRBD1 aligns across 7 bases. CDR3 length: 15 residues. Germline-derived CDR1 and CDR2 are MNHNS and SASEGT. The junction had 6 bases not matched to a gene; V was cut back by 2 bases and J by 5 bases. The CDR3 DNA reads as TGTGCCAGCAGTGAACTGGACAGGCGTCATCAGCCCCAGCATTTT. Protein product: CASSELDRRHQPQHF.

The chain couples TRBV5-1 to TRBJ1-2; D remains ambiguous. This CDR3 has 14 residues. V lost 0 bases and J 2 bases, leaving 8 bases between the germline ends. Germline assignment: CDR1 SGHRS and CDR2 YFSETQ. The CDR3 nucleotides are TGCGCCAGCAGCTTGGAAGGAGGGAACTATGGCTACACCTTC. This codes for CASSLEGGNYGYTF.

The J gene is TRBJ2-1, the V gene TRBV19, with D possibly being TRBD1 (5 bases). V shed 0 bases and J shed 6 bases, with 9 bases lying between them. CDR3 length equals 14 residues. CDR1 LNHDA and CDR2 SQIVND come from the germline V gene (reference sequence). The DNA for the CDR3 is TGTGCCAGTAGTATAGAGGGCAGGGTCAATGAGCAGTTCTTC. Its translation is CASSIEGRVNEQFF.

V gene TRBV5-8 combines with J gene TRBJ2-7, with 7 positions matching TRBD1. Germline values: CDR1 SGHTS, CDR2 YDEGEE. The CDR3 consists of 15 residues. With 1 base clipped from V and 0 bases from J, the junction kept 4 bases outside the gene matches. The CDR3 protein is CASSLMGQSSYEQYF. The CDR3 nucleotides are TGTGCCAGCAGCTTGATGGGACAGAGCTCCTACGAGCAGTACTTC.

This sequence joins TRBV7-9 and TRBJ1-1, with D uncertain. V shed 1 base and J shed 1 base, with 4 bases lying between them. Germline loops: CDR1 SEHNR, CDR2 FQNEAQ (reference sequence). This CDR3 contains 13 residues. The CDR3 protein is CASSLGANTEAFF. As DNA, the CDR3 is TGTGCCAGCAGCTTAGGTGCGAACACTGAAGCTTTCTTT.

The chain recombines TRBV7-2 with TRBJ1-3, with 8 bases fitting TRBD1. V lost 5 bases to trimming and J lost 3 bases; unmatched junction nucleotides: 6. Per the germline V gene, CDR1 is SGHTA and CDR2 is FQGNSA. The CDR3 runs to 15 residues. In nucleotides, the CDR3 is TGTGCCAGCAGCCTGGACAGGGCTTATGGAAACACCATATATTTT. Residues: CASSLDRAYGNTIYF.

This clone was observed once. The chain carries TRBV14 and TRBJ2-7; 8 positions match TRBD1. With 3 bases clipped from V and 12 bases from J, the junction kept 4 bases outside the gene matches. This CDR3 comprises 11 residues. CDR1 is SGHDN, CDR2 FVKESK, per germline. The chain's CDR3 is CASSHGQGLYF. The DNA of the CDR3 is TGTGCCAGCAGCCACGGACAGGGTCTGTACTTC.

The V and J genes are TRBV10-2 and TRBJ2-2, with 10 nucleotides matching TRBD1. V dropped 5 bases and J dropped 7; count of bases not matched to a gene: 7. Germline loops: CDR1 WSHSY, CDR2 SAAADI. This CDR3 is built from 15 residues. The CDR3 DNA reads TGCGCCAGCAGTCGCCGACAGGGGGCAATCGGGGAGCTGTTTTTT. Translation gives CASSRRQGAIGELFF.